The 5 T cell receptor beta chains reported below all come from one sample, sequenced in a study of blood T cells in healthy people across ages. A second 7 to 11 cycle PCR used barcoded and J-beta primers. TCRdb re-analysed the 5' RACE reads in MiXCR, keeping a single row per CDR3 protein. The sample has 1.8 million or so distinct CDR3 sequences, about two fifths seen once. The sequencing input was blood. The receptors derive from a human donor in good health.

The chain joins TRBV3-1 to TRBJ1-2; unclear D gene. The CDR3 spans 13 residues. Trimming stripped 1 base from V and 7 bases from J, with 10 bases between. CDR1 is LGHDT, CDR2 YNNKEL, per germline (reference sequence). The CDR3 region has the DNA TGTGCCAGCAGCCAAGGGGGTATCAGTGGCTACACCTTC. As protein: CASSQGGISGYTF.

This clonotype has more than one count but fewer than ten. The chain is built from TRBV6-6 and TRBJ2-7; D is unclear. The germline V and J ends were trimmed by 0 bases and 1 base, with 10 bases remaining between them. The CDR3 totals 15 residues. Per the germline V gene, CDR1 is MNHNY and CDR2 is SVGAGI (reference sequence). CDR3 sequence: CASSYSKQESYEQYF. The CDR3 region has the DNA TGTGCCAGCAGTTACTCGAAACAAGAATCCTACGAGCAGTACTTC.

The chain links TRBV20-1 to TRBJ2-7, with TRBD2 matching over 12 bases. This CDR3 is built from 14 residues. V dropped 7 bases and J dropped 5; count of bases not matched to a gene: 9. The V gene's germline CDR1 is DFQATT and CDR2 SNEGSKA (reference sequence). The CDR3 nucleotides read TGCAGTGTTTTAGGACTAGCGGGATTCCACGAGCAGTACTTC. Translating gives CSVLGLAGFHEQYF.

The V call is TRBV20-1, the J call TRBJ1-1; TRBD1 is a possible D gene (6 bases). The CDR3 is made up of 14 amino acids. CDR1 and CDR2 (germline): DFQATT, SNEGSKA (reference sequence). V shed 4 bases and J shed 2 bases, with 14 bases lying between them. CDR3 bases: TGCAGTGCTAAGGGGGGAATAGGAAACACTGAAGCTTTCTTT. It yields the protein CSAKGGIGNTEAFF.

This rearrangement joins TRBV7-9 to TRBJ1-2, with D maybe TRBD1 (6 bases). V lost 6 bases to trimming and J lost 6 bases, with 14 bases between them. The CDR3 runs 13 residues. Per germline, CDR1 SEHNR and CDR2 FQNEAQ (reference sequence). CDR3 amino acids: CASRTSGQNGYTF. The CDR3 nucleotides read TGTGCCAGCAGAACTTCCGGACAGAATGGCTACACCTTC.